This T cell receptor (beta chain) derives from a study of response to subunit inactivated influenza vaccine. The length of the CDR3 is 14 residues. In germline, CDR1 is SNHLY, CDR2 FYNNEI. V was pared by 5 bases and J by 5 bases, with 15 bases between. Notes on this clonotype: Its specificity is unknown.

General study points: Seasonal influenza vaccination, on each occasion, was suggested by the authors to recruit few new T cells.

MiXCR was run by TCRdb on the RT-PCR reads, yielding one entry per CDR3 protein. Here the sample spans about 650,000 distinct CDR3 sequences, 15% to 18% being singletons. The gene calls are TRBV2 and TRBJ2-5; D might be TRBD1 or TRBD2, each matching 6 bases. The TCR sequence derives from a man in his forties or fifties who received an inactivated influenza vaccine. The material was PBMCs from blood, obtained 11 to 12 days after vaccination. The CDR3 protein is CASSQPGALETQYF. The CDR3 region has the DNA TGTGCCAGCAGTCAACCGGGGGCTCTGGAGACCCAGTACTTC. The variable domain in full, with the rest retrieved from reference TRBV2 and TRBJ2-5, is EPEVTQTPSHQVTQMGQEVILRCVPISNHLYFYWYRQILGQKVEFLVSFYNNEISEKSEIFDDQFSVERPDGSNFTLKIRSTKLEDSAMYFCASSQPGALETQYFGPGTRLLVL.